This TCR beta chain was sequenced for a study of cytomegalovirus exposure and HLA in healthy donors. CDR1 and CDR2 (germline): MNHEY, SMNVEV (reference sequence). The CDR3 covers 15 residues. Deletions cut 2 bases from V and 2 bases from J, with 10 bases between. Sequencing was performed with immunoSEQ multiplex PCR; in TCRdb, only in-frame clones are kept and a portion is missing. This sample has about 160,000 clones, with 86% found just once. Sample: PBMCs. J is TRBJ2-1 and V is TRBV27, with D perhaps matching TRBD1 or TRBD2 (5 bases each). This sequence originates from a young woman in good health and CMV-seronegative. The CDR3 loop is CASSLTRGAYNEQFF. The CDR3, as DNA: TGTGCCAGCAGTTTAACAAGGGGAGCCTACAATGAGCAGTTCTTC.